This is a list of T cell receptor beta chains from one sample in a study of CD8 T cells in Susac syndrome. MiXCR was run by TCRdb on the immunoSEQ multiplex PCR reads, yielding one entry per CDR3 protein. The sample lists 150,000 to 200,000 distinct CDR3 sequences; around 94% were seen once. Sequencing was carried out using CD4+ T cells from PBMCs. The origin of the receptors is a human donor in good health. Both conserved end residues are part of each CDR3. The D gene is left open where the match is weak. Where a row states a size, it is once, few, many or the class of an expanded clone; other rows omit it.

CDR3 DNA: TGTGCCAGCTCACCAGGGTTGGGCTCTGGGGCCAACGTCCTGACTTTC; CDR3 protein: CASSPGLGSGANVLTF; D gene: -; V gene: TRBV18; clone size: once; J gene: TRBJ2-6
CDR3 DNA: TGTGCCAGCAGCTCTCAGGGAGATACGCAGTATTTT; CDR3 protein: CASSSQGDTQYF; D gene: -; V gene: TRBV3-1; clone size: -; J gene: TRBJ2-3
CDR3 DNA: TGTGCCAGCAGTGGAGACGCTAATGAGCAGTTCTTC; CDR3 protein: CASSGDANEQFF; D gene: -; V gene: TRBV2; clone size: once; J gene: TRBJ2-1
CDR3 DNA: TGTGCCAGCAGCTTAGGGCGCGAGGGGCCAGACTTC; CDR3 protein: CASSLGREGPDF; D gene: -; V gene: TRBV7-2; clone size: -; J gene: TRBJ2-7
CDR3 DNA: TGTGCCAGCAGCCCCCGGGGACGCCTCCAAGAGACCCAGTACTTC; CDR3 protein: CASSPRGRLQETQYF; D gene: -; V gene: TRBV21-1; clone size: -; J gene: TRBJ2-5
CDR3 DNA: TGCAGCGTTGAGGGGGGCTACACCTTC; CDR3 protein: CSVEGGYTF; D gene: -; V gene: TRBV29-1; clone size: -; J gene: TRBJ1-2
CDR3 DNA: TGTGCCAGCAGCTTGGCGGGGGGGGATCAAGAGACCCAGTACTTC; CDR3 protein: CASSLAGGDQETQYF; D gene: TRBD2; V gene: TRBV5-4; clone size: -; J gene: TRBJ2-5
CDR3 DNA: TGTGCCAGCAGCTTAGCGCAGGGGGCTAGGACTGAAGCTTTCTTT; CDR3 protein: CASSLAQGARTEAFF; D gene: TRBD1; V gene: TRBV7-8; clone size: -; J gene: TRBJ1-1
CDR3 DNA: TGTGCCACTTCAGACAGGAGCTCCTACGAGCAGTACTTC; CDR3 protein: CATSDRSSYEQYF; D gene: -; V gene: TRBV5-4; clone size: -; J gene: TRBJ2-7
CDR3 DNA: TGTGCCAGCACCACAGGGGGCGGCTATGGCTACACCTTC; CDR3 protein: CASTTGGGYGYTF; D gene: TRBD1; V gene: TRBV2; clone size: -; J gene: TRBJ1-2
CDR3 DNA: TGTGCCAGCAGCCACAGCCGGGACAGGGGACATTGGACCAGGGAAAAACTGTTTTTT; CDR3 protein: CASSHSRDRGHWTREKLFF; D gene: TRBD1; V gene: TRBV3-1; clone size: once; J gene: TRBJ1-4
CDR3 DNA: TGTGCCAGCAGGAGACAGGGGAACTCCTACGAGCAGTACTTC; CDR3 protein: CASRRQGNSYEQYF; D gene: TRBD1; V gene: TRBV2; clone size: once; J gene: TRBJ2-7
CDR3 DNA: TGTGCCAGCAGCCAGTCCAGGGGGCGAGAGACCCAGTACTTC; CDR3 protein: CASSQSRGRETQYF; D gene: TRBD1; V gene: TRBV3-1; clone size: -; J gene: TRBJ2-5
CDR3 DNA: TGCGCCAGCCGCTGGGCGGGTGGGGAAGCTTTCTTT; CDR3 protein: CASRWAGGEAFF; D gene: -; V gene: TRBV23-1; clone size: -; J gene: TRBJ1-1
CDR3 DNA: TGTGCCAGCAGGGGACAACAAAACATTCAGTACTTC; CDR3 protein: CASRGQQNIQYF; D gene: -; V gene: TRBV6-1; clone size: -; J gene: TRBJ2-4
CDR3 DNA: TGTGCCAGCTCACGGACTAGCGGGGGGCCCACAGATACGCAGTATTTT; CDR3 protein: CASSRTSGGPTDTQYF; D gene: TRBD2; V gene: TRBV18; clone size: -; J gene: TRBJ2-3
CDR3 DNA: TGTGCCAGCAGCCAAGACGGCGGTTCAGGCAACTATGGCTACACCTTC; CDR3 protein: CASSQDGGSGNYGYTF; D gene: -; V gene: TRBV4-2; clone size: -; J gene: TRBJ1-2
CDR3 DNA: TGTGCCAGCAGCCCGACTAGCGGGGGGCCATACGGCACAGATACGCAGTATTTT; CDR3 protein: CASSPTSGGPYGTDTQYF; D gene: TRBD2; V gene: TRBV7-9; clone size: -; J gene: TRBJ2-3
CDR3 DNA: TGTGCCACCAGTCCAGAGGGAGAGACCCAGTACTTC; CDR3 protein: CATSPEGETQYF; D gene: -; V gene: TRBV24-1; clone size: -; J gene: TRBJ2-5
CDR3 DNA: TGTGCCAGCTCAGGGGGGGCAGTCATGAACACTGAAGCTTTCTTT; CDR3 protein: CASSGGAVMNTEAFF; D gene: -; V gene: TRBV18; clone size: -; J gene: TRBJ1-1